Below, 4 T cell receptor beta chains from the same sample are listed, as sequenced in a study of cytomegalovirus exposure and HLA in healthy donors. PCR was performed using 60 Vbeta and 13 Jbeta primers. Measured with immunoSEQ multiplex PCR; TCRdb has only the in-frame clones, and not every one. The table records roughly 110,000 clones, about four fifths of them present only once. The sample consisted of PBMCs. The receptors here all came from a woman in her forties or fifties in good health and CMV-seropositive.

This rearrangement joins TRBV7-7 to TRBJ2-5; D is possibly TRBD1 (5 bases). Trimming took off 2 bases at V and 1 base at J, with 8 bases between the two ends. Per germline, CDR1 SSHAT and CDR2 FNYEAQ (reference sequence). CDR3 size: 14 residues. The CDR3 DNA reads TGTGCCAGCAGCTTATCCAGGGCCCAAGAGACCCAGTACTTC. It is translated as CASSLSRAQETQYF.

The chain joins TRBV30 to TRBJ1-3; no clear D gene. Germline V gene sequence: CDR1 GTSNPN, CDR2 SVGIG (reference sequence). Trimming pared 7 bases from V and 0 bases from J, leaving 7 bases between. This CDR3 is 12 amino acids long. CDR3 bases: TGTGCCTTGAGGAGCTCTGGAAACACCATATATTTT. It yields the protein CALRSSGNTIYF. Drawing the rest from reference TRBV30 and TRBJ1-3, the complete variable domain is SQTIHQWPATLVQPVGSPLSLECTVEGTSNPNLYWYRQAAGRGLQLLFYSVGIGQISSEVPQNLSASRPQDRQFILSSKKLLLSDSGFYLCALRSSGNTIYFGEGSWLTVV.

The CDR3: CASSLRLGGDGYTF. Here the CDR3 DNA reads TGTGCCAGCAGCCTGCGGTTAGGGGGCGACGGCTACACCTTC. The chain recombines TRBV5-4 with TRBJ1-2, with TRBD1 matching 7 bases. The length of the CDR3 is 14 residues. The V gene end was trimmed by 4 bases and the J gene end by 8 bases; junction bases not matched to a gene: 11. CDR1 is SGHNT, CDR2 YYREEE, per germline (reference sequence).

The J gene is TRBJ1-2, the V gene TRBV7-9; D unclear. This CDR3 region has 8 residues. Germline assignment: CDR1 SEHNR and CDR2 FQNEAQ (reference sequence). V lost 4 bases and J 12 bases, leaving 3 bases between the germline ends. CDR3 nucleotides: TGTGCCAGCAGCTCAGACACCTTC. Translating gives CASSSDTF. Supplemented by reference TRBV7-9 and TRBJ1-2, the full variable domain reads DTGVSQNPRHKITKRGQNVTFRCDPISEHNRLYWYRQTLGQGPEFLTYFQNEAQLEKSRLLSDRFSAERPKGSFSTLEIQRTEQGDSAMYLCASSSDTFGSGTRLTVV.